This TCR beta chain stems from a study of human T cells and chemical hapten exposure. Via MiXCR, TCRdb re-called the RACE reads, giving one row per CDR3 protein. The data hold approximately 97,000 distinct CDR3 sequences, with 27% observed a single time. Time point specified: patch test 3, about 24 weeks after DPC sensitization. Treatment specified: therapeutic diphenylcyclopropenone sensitization with weekly scalp DPC. It was from unfractionated whole blood that total RNA was extracted. The TCR sequence derives from a man in his forties with alopecia areata. Some clones in this sample may be carry-over from other donors' samples. Sequences were derived from whole blood, sampled in connection with sensitization to the hapten diphenylcyclopropenone (DPC).

CDR3 DNA: TGTGCCAGCAGTATAGGACAGGGGAACACTGAAGCTTTCTTT. Its protein is CASSIGQGNTEAFF. V is TRBV6-5 and J is TRBJ1-1; TRBD1 matches at 8 bases. With 5 bases clipped from V and 1 base from J, the junction kept 3 bases outside the gene matches. The germline V gene encodes CDR1 MNHEY and CDR2 SVGAGI. This CDR3 comprises 14 residues.